What follows is one TCR beta chain and its context. The data were obtained in a study of blood T cell repertoires in COVID-19. V was pared by 5 bases and J by 4 bases, with 24 bases of the junction left unmatched. The CDR3 is 21 residues long. Germline lookup yields CDR1 SEHNR and CDR2 FQNEAQ (reference sequence). The data were produced by immunoSEQ multiplex PCR, yet TCRdb's version contains in-frame clones alone and is incomplete. The sample yields under 300,000 clones, 83% seen once. The chain uses TRBV7-9 and TRBJ2-7, with 12 bases lining up with TRBD1. The sequenced sample was peripheral blood. The source is a man aged 60 to 75 who had recovered from COVID-19. The CDR3: CASSKGPPGQGAPSGKYEQYF. DNA for the CDR3: TGTGCCAGCAGCAAAGGACCTCCGGGACAGGGGGCGCCTAGCGGAAAATACGAGCAGTACTTC.